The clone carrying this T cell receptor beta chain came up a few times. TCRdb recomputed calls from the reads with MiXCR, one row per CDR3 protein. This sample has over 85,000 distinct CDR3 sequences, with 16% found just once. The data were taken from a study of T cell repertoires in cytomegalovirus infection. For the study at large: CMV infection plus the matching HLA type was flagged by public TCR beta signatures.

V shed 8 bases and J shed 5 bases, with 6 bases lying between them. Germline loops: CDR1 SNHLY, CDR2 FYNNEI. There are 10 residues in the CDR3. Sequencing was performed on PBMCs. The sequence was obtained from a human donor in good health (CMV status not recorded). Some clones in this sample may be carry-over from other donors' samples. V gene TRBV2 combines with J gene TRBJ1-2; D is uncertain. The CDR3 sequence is CASYWYGYTF. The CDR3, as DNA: TGTGCCAGCTATTGGTATGGCTACACCTTC.